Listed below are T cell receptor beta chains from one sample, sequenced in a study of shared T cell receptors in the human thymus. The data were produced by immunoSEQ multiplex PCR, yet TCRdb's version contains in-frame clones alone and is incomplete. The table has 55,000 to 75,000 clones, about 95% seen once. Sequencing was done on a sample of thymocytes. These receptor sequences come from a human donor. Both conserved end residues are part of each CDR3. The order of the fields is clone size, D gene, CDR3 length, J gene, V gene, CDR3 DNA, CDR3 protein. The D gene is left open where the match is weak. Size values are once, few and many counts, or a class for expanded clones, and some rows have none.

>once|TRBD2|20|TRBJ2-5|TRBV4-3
TGCGCCAGCAGCCAAGATGGAACTAGCGGGGGGCCGATGTACCAAGAGACCCAGTACTTC
CASSQDGTSGGPMYQETQYF
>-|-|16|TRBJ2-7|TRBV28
TGTGCCAGCAGCCAATTACGGGTCACGGACCCCTACGAGCAGTACTTC
CASSQLRVTDPYEQYF
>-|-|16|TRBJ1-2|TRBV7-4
TGTGCCAGCAGCTTAGTGGGAACATCGGGTGACGGTGGCTACACCTTC
CASSLVGTSGDGGYTF
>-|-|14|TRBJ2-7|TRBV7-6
TGTGCCAGCAGCTTAGTAAGGGGGGCACAAGAGCAGTACTTC
CASSLVRGAQEQYF
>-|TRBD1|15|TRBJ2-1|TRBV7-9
TGTGCCAGCAGCTCGGGACAGGGGATCTACAATGAGCAGTTCTTC
CASSSGQGIYNEQFF
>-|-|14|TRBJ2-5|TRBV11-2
TGTGCCAGCAGCTTAGTGGGTTTGGGGGAGACCCAGTACTTC
CASSLVGLGETQYF
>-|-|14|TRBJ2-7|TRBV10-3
TGTGCCATCAGTGAGTGGGTGGGGGACTACGAGCAGTACTTC
CAISEWVGDYEQYF
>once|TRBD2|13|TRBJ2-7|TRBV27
TGTGCCAGCAGCAGCGGGAGCTCCTACGAGCAGTACTTC
CASSSGSSYEQYF
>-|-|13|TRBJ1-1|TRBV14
TGTGCCAGCAGCCACCGGGAGGACACTGAAGCTTTCTTT
CASSHREDTEAFF
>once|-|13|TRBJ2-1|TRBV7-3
TGTGCCAGCAGCCCTAATAGCGTGGATGAGCAGTTCTTC
CASSPNSVDEQFF
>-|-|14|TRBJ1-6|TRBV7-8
TGTGCCAGCAGCTTAGCGTTCTGGACTTTTCCCCTCCACTTT
CASSLAFWTFPLHF
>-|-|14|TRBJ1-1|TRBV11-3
TGTGCCAGCCCGAGGGACGGGGCGGGCACTGAAGCTTTCTTT
CASPRDGAGTEAFF
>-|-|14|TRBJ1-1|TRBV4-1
TGCGCCAGCAGCCAAGAAGCCCGGGCAACTGAAGCTTTCTTT
CASSQEARATEAFF
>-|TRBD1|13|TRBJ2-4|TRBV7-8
TGTGCCAGCAGCGACAGGGTTGGGGACATTCAGTACTTC
CASSDRVGDIQYF
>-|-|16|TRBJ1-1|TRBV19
TGTGCCAGTAGAAACAGGGATATCCGACCTAACACTGAAGCTTTCTTT
CASRNRDIRPNTEAFF
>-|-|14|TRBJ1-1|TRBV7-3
TGTGCCAGCAGCTTAATGGGGATGAACACTGAAGCTTTCTTT
CASSLMGMNTEAFF
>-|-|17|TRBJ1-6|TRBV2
TGTGCCAGCAGTGAAGGTTTGCGAGGCGGACCTAATTCACCCCTCCACTTT
CASSEGLRGGPNSPLHF
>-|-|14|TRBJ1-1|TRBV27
TGTGCCAGCAGCAAAAGACTAGGGGACACTGAAGCTTTCTTT
CASSKRLGDTEAFF
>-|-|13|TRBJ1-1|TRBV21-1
TGTGCCAGCCACAGGGAGGGGGGCACTGAAGCTTTCTTT
CASHREGGTEAFF
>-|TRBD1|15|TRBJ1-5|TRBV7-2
TGTGCCAGCAGCCCCAGGGGGGGGCAGGATCAGCCCCAGCATTTT
CASSPRGGQDQPQHF
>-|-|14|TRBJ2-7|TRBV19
TGTGCCAGTAGTATCGGGACGACCTCCTACGAGCAGTACTTC
CASSIGTTSYEQYF
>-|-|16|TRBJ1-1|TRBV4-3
TGCGCCAGCAGCCAAGGCTCGGGACTGGGGAACACTGAAGCTTTCTTT
CASSQGSGLGNTEAFF
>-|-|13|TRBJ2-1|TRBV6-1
TGTGCCAGCAGAGACGGACATAGCTATGAGCAGTTCTTC
CASRDGHSYEQFF
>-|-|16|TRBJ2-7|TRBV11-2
TGTGCCAGCAGCCCTATACCGGCTAGCAGAACCTACGAGCAGTACTTC
CASSPIPASRTYEQYF
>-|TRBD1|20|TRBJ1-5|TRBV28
TGTGCCAGCAGTTTTCATTCCGACAGGGGGCGGGAGTCTAGCAATCAGCCCCAGCATTTT
CASSFHSDRGRESSNQPQHF
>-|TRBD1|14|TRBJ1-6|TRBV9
TGTGCCAGCAGCGACCGGGACAGCCGTTCACCCCTCCACTTT
CASSDRDSRSPLHF
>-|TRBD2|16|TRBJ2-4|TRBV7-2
TGTGCCAGCAGCTTTAGCGGGGGGCCTGCCAAAAACATTCAGTACTTC
CASSFSGGPAKNIQYF
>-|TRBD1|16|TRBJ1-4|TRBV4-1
TGCGCCAGCAGCCAAGATAATAGACAGGGGAGTGAAAAACTGTTTTTT
CASSQDNRQGSEKLFF
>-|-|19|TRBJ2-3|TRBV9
TGTGCCAGCAGCGTAGGACATCTGATCCCCTTTAGAAGCACAGATACGCAGTATTTT
CASSVGHLIPFRSTDTQYF
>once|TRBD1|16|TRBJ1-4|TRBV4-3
TGCGCCAGCAGCCAAGTATGGAACAGGGGTTGGGAAAAACTGTTTTTT
CASSQVWNRGWEKLFF
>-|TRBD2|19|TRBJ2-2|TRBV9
TGTGCCAGCAGCCCATTCCTTGGGGAGGGGCCCCTAAACACCGGGGAGCTGTTTTTT
CASSPFLGEGPLNTGELFF
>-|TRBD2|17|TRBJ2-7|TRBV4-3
TGCGCCAGCAGCCGAAAAACAGAGCGGGGACTGGGTTACGAGCAGTACTTC
CASSRKTERGLGYEQYF
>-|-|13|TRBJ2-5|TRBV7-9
TGTGCCAGCAGCTGGGGGGTACAAGAGACCCAGTACTTC
CASSWGVQETQYF
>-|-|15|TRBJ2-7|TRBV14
TGTGCCAGCAGCCAAGATAACAGTGGCGACTACGAGCAGTACTTC
CASSQDNSGDYEQYF
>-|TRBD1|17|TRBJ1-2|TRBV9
TGTGCCAGCAGCGGAGAGGAGGTTAGGGGGCGTGTATGGGGCTACACCTTC
CASSGEEVRGRVWGYTF
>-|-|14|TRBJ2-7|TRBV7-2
TGTGCCAGCAGCGGGGAACTCCTTTCCTACGAGCAGTACTTC
CASSGELLSYEQYF
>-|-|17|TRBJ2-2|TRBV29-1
TGCAGCGCAAAAATCGTGGCAGGTGGAGTGGACACCGGGGAGCTGTTTTTT
CSAKIVAGGVDTGELFF
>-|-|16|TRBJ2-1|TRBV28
TGTGCCAGCAGTGGAGGGGGACCCCCGGCCTGGGTTGAGCAGTTCTTC
CASSGGGPPAWVEQFF
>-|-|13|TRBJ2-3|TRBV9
TGTGCCAGCAGCCCTCGAACATGTGGTACGCAGTATTTT
CASSPRTCGTQYF
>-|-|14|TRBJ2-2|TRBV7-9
TGTGCCAGCAGCTGGAACAGGGATGACGGGGAGCTGTTTTTT
CASSWNRDDGELFF
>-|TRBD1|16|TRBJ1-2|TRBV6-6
TGTGCCAGCCTCCTCCCAGGGACAGCCACTCACTATGGCTACACCTTC
CASLLPGTATHYGYTF
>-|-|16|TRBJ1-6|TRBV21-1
TGTGCCAGCAGCCCTCGCCGGGACAGAAGGAATTCACCCCTCCACTTT
CASSPRRDRRNSPLHF
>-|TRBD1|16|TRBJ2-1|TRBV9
TGTGCCAGCAGCGTAGTAGGCACAGGGGATTACAATGAGCAGTTCTTC
CASSVVGTGDYNEQFF
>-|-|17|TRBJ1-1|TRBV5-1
TGCGCCAGCAGCTTGTACCGCTCAGCTTTGGGGAACACTGAAGCTTTCTTT
CASSLYRSALGNTEAFF
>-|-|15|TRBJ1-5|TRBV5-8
TGTGCCAGCAGCTTGGAAGGGATTAGGACTCAGCCCCAGCATTTT
CASSLEGIRTQPQHF
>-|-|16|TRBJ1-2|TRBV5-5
TGTGCCAGCAGCTTCCAACCTGACACCTCTAACTATGGCTACACCTTC
CASSFQPDTSNYGYTF
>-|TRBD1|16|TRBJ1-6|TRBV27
TGTGCCAGCAGCCCGGGACAGAGTCTTACTAATTCACCCCTCCACTTT
CASSPGQSLTNSPLHF
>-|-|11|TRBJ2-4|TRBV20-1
TGCAGTGCTTGGGGGAAGGGCATTCAGTACTTC
CSAWGKGIQYF